The entry below gives a single T cell receptor beta chain sequence along with its context. The source of the sample is a study of CD8 T cells in Susac syndrome. Random hexamers were used to reverse transcribe an amount of about 0.45 to 1 ug RNA. TCRdb re-called the immunoSEQ multiplex PCR reads with MiXCR, one entry per CDR3 protein. The table lists tens of thousands of distinct CDR3 sequences, approximately 95% of them singletons. The specimen sequenced was CD8+ T cells from PBMCs. The source is a human donor with Susac syndrome.

The CDR3 loop reads CASSQDSGRAQETQYF. The DNA of the CDR3 is TGCGCCAGCAGCCAAGATAGCGGGCGAGCTCAAGAGACCCAGTACTTC. This chain joins TRBV4-3 and TRBJ2-5; TRBD2 aligns across 7 bases. The length of the CDR3 is 16 residues. The V and J ends lost 0 bases and 2 bases, in that order; junction bases with no gene match: 6. Germline V lookup: CDR1 LGHNA, CDR2 YSLEER.